The 32 T cell receptor beta chains below were found in one sample sequenced in a study of Ad26.COV2.S vaccination and SARS-CoV-2 variants. Libraries were prepared by immunoSEQ multiplex PCR; TCRdb keeps only in-frame clonotypes and omits some of them. The sample holds some 340,000 clones, 70% to 90% seen once. As for treatment: roughly 19 received Ad26.COV2.S at low or high dose, single or two shots; several received placebo; per-sample allocation not given. Specimens were obtained on day 63 following the first vaccine or placebo injection. The sample consisted of peripheral blood, taken in a trial of Ad26.COV2.S vaccine versus placebo. Receptors originate from a person between 18 and 65 years old who received the Ad26.COV2.S COVID-19 vaccine or a placebo.

V is TRBV4-2 and J is TRBJ2-1; tentative D call: TRBD2 (6 bases). The CDR3 length is 16 residues. The V end was cut by 0 bases, the J end by 3 bases, with 12 bases between. Germline values: CDR1 LGHNA, CDR2 YNFKEQ. The CDR3 region has the DNA TGTGCCAGCAGCCAAGAGTTGGTAGCGGTCTACAATGAGCAGTTCTTC. Its protein is CASSQELVAVYNEQFF.

The chain links TRBV4-2 to TRBJ2-5, with 8 bases that match TRBD2. V lost 0 bases, J lost 5 bases, and 8 bases stayed unmatched. CDR1 LGHNA and CDR2 YNFKEQ come from the germline V gene. The CDR3 length is 16 residues. The CDR3 DNA reads TGTGCCAGCAGCCAAGATCCGGGACTAGTGACTGAGACCCAGTACTTC. Translation: CASSQDPGLVTETQYF.

This clone appeared a single time. The chain has TRBV7-9 and TRBJ1-3; TRBD1 might be the D (6 bases). The germline V gene encodes CDR1 SEHNR and CDR2 FQNEAQ (reference sequence). CDR3 size: 15 residues. Trimming pared 3 bases from V and 3 bases from J, leaving 12 bases between. CDR3 DNA: TGTGCCAGCAGCTTGAGGGGGGCGTATGGAAACACCATATATTTT. Residues: CASSLRGAYGNTIYF.

Comments on this clone: Germline is not matched at one junction end, which may reflect a read error. V gene TRBV6-5 combines with J gene TRBJ2-3; D unclear. This CDR3 contains 13 residues. Germline values: CDR1 MNHEY, CDR2 SVGAGI. CDR3 bases: TGTGCCAGCAGTTACTCGAGGTCAGAGACGCAGTATTTT. It encodes CASSYSRSETQYF.

The J gene is TRBJ1-2, the V gene TRBV28, with D tentatively TRBD1 (5 bases). Germline assignment: CDR1 MDHEN and CDR2 SYDVKM. The V end lost 2 bases, the J end lost 7 bases, and 23 bases lay between the germline ends. The CDR3 is 17 amino acids. The CDR3 protein is CASSLISGAVGYGGYTF. CDR3 coding DNA: TGTGCCAGCAGTTTAATCTCCGGGGCTGTAGGGTACGGTGGCTACACCTTC.

This clone has a handful of counts. This chain uses TRBV14 with TRBJ2-1, with D tentatively TRBD1 (6 bases). Germline assignment: CDR1 SGHDN and CDR2 FVKESK. This CDR3 contains 15 residues. Deletions cut 3 bases from V and 4 bases from J, with 13 bases between. CDR3 nucleotides: TGTGCCAGCAGCCAGGCTGGGGGCCCGTACAATGAGCAGTTCTTC. It encodes CASSQAGGPYNEQFF.

The gene calls are TRBV6-4 and TRBJ2-1, with 8 bases identical to TRBD1. The CDR3 spans 16 residues. Germline assignment: CDR1 MRHNA and CDR2 SNTAGT. Germline trimming cut 3 bases from V and 5 bases from J; bases unmatched to any gene: 9. The CDR3 nucleotides are TGTGCCAGCAGTGAATCATGCAGGGGGCAAAACAATGAGCAGTTCTTC. Translated, it gives CASSESCRGQNNEQFF.

V usage is TRBV13 and J usage is TRBJ1-2; 7 bases are shared with TRBD1. This CDR3 is built from 14 residues. The germline V gene encodes CDR1 PRHDT and CDR2 FYEKMQ (reference sequence). After removal of 2 bases from V and 5 bases from J, the junction contained 5 bases not matched to a gene. CDR3 DNA: TGTGCCAGCAGCTTACGACAGGGAGGGTATGGCTACACCTTC. It codes for CASSLRQGGYGYTF.

This clone was detected only a few times. This sequence joins TRBV7-8 and TRBJ2-5; D gene uncertain. Germline V gene lookup returns CDR1 SGHVS and CDR2 FQNEAQ. This CDR3 comprises 14 residues. The V and J ends lost 4 bases and 7 bases respectively, with 16 bases between them. In nucleotides, the CDR3 is TGTGCCAGCAGCTCGGTCAGGACCACCGGGACCCAGTACTTC. This gives the protein CASSSVRTTGTQYF.

This clone was found a few times. This rearrangement joins TRBV21-1 to TRBJ1-4; the table's TRBD1 call for D was not verified on the DNA. TRBV21-1 is recorded as a pseudogene. There are 21 residues in the CDR3. CDR3 in DNA: TGTGCCAGCAGCAAAGGCGTGACCGGGACAGGGGGCTCAGCAACTAATGAAAAACTGTTTTTT. Encoded protein: CASSKGVTGTGGSATNEKLFF.

The CDR3 region is CASSLGRRGANYGYTF. CDR3 DNA: TGTGCCAGCAGCTTGGGTCGAAGAGGGGCTAACTATGGCTACACCTTC. J is TRBJ1-2 and V is TRBV7-8; a weak D match, TRBD1 (5 bases). In germline, CDR1 is SGHVS, CDR2 FQNEAQ. V was clipped by 3 bases and J by 0 bases, with 14 bases between them. The length of the CDR3 is 16 residues.

V is TRBV20-1 and J is TRBJ1-5; D call uncertain. Germline CDR1 is DFQATT and CDR2 is SNEGSKA (reference sequence). Deletions cut 3 bases from V and 3 bases from J, with 9 bases between. CDR3 length: 13 amino acids. CDR3 protein: CSASTVDNQPQHF. The CDR3 nucleotides read TGCAGTGCTAGTACCGTGGACAATCAGCCCCAGCATTTT.

The rearrangement joins TRBV15 to TRBJ2-1; D not resolved. Trimming removed 3 bases at V and 0 bases at J, with 12 bases between. This CDR3 region has 16 residues. CDR1 is LNHNV and CDR2 is YYDKDF in the germline V gene (reference sequence). The CDR3 sequence: CATSRVSRSSYNEQFF. The CDR3 bases are TGTGCCACCAGCAGGGTTTCCAGGAGCTCCTACAATGAGCAGTTCTTC.

This clone was picked up one time. The CDR3 here is CASSLWAGYTGELFF. CDR3 nucleotides: TGTGCCAGCAGTTTATGGGCAGGGTATACCGGGGAGCTGTTTTTT. V usage is TRBV27 and J usage is TRBJ2-2, with D perhaps TRBD1 (5 bases). V was shortened by 1 base and J by 5 bases, with 11 bases between the two germline ends. CDR1 and CDR2 from the germline V gene are MNHEY and SMNVEV (reference sequence). CDR3 length: 15 amino acids.

This chain links TRBV4-2 with TRBJ2-7; 8 bases are shared with TRBD2. Germline CDR1 is LGHNA and CDR2 is YNFKEQ. This CDR3 is 15 amino acids long. V lost 0 bases and J lost 2; bases outside the gene matches: 3. The CDR3 sequence is CASSQDPGGPYEQYF. The CDR3 DNA is TGTGCCAGCAGCCAAGATCCGGGAGGGCCCTACGAGCAGTACTTC.

The chain has TRBV5-1 and TRBJ1-6; D may be TRBD1 (5 bases). Trimming took off 0 bases at V and 6 bases at J, with 10 bases between the two ends. This CDR3 comprises 15 residues. Germline loops: CDR1 SGHRS, CDR2 YFSETQ. The CDR3 nucleotides are TGCGCCAGCAGCTTGGCGACAGACCTTAATTCACCCCTCCACTTT. The encoded protein is CASSLATDLNSPLHF.

The CDR3 DNA reads TGTGCCAGCAGTCCACAAACACCGGACAGGGGAGCCCACGAGCAGTACTTC. Translated, it gives CASSPQTPDRGAHEQYF. The chain is built from TRBV5-6 and TRBJ2-7; the match to TRBD1 covers 9 bases. The V and J ends lost 5 bases and 5 bases, in that order; junction bases with no gene match: 17. Per the germline V gene, CDR1 is SGHDT and CDR2 is YYEEEE. The CDR3 sequence is 17 residues long.

The chain combines TRBV7-9 with TRBJ2-1, with D perhaps TRBD2 (6 bases). V lost 3 bases, J lost 5 bases, and 11 bases lay in between. This CDR3 region has 14 residues. Looked up from germline, CDR1 is SEHNR and CDR2 is FQNEAQ (reference sequence). The CDR3 here is CASSFRGTNNEQFF. CDR3 coding DNA: TGTGCCAGCAGCTTCCGGGGGACCAACAATGAGCAGTTCTTC.

Turning to this clone: The sample holds other DNA sequences that translate to the same CDR3. The CDR3 is CASSPTGNYGYTF. The CDR3, as DNA: TGTGCCAGCAGTCCAACAGGGAACTATGGCTACACCTTC. The chain uses TRBV28 and TRBJ1-2; D perhaps matches TRBD1 (6 bases). This CDR3 has 13 amino acids. The germline gives CDR1 MDHEN, CDR2 SYDVKM. V lost 5 bases and J 2 bases, leaving 9 bases between the germline ends.

V and J are TRBV11-3 and TRBJ1-1; 7 nucleotides agree with TRBD1. This CDR3 region has 16 residues. CDR1 is SGHNT, CDR2 YENEEA, per germline. The V and J ends lost 1 base and 6 bases, in that order; junction bases with no gene match: 11. The CDR3: CASSLVIAGGSAEAFF. As DNA, the CDR3 is TGTGCCAGCAGCTTAGTAATCGCAGGGGGAAGCGCTGAAGCTTTCTTT. The whole variable domain, filled in from reference TRBV11-3 and TRBJ1-1, reads EAGVVQSPRYKIIEKKQPVAFWCNPISGHNTLYWYLQNLGQGPELLIRYENEEAVDDSQLPKDRFSAERLKGVDSTLKIQPAELGDSAVYLCASSLVIAGGSAEAFFGQGTRLTVV.

Only one count was recorded for this clone. V usage is TRBV5-1 and J usage is TRBJ1-4; no clear D. V dropped 0 bases and J dropped 7 bases, with 25 bases sitting between them. Per germline, CDR1 SGHRS and CDR2 YFSETQ. The CDR3 spans 19 residues. The CDR3 here is CASSLEVGSQPDHIEKLFF. DNA for the CDR3: TGCGCCAGCAGCTTGGAGGTAGGGTCCCAGCCAGACCATATTGAAAAACTGTTTTTT.

V usage is TRBV4-2 and J usage is TRBJ1-2; D not certain. V was clipped by 4 bases and J by 0 bases, with 12 bases between them. Germline-derived CDR1 and CDR2 are LGHNA and YNFKEQ. The CDR3 has 15 residues. CDR3 amino acids: CASSPLYRANYGYTF. CDR3 nucleotide sequence: TGTGCCAGCAGCCCCCTTTACCGAGCTAACTATGGCTACACCTTC.

The chain has TRBV4-1 and TRBJ2-5; tentatively, D is TRBD1 or TRBD2 (5 bases each). CDR3 length equals 15 residues. V dropped 4 bases and J dropped 2 bases, with 14 bases sitting between them. Germline assignment: CDR1 MGHRA and CDR2 YSYEKL. Here the CDR3 reads CASSPRQGRQETQYF. CDR3 coding DNA: TGCGCCAGCAGCCCACGTCAGGGACGGCAAGAGACCCAGTACTTC.

This clone has more than one count but fewer than ten. The chain employs TRBV6-5 and TRBJ1-2, with a tentative D call TRBD1 (5 bases). The length of the CDR3 is 16 residues. Trimming took off 0 bases at V and 5 bases at J, with 16 bases between the two ends. Germline CDR1 reads MNHEY; CDR2 reads SVGAGI. The CDR3 here is CASSYSSGGLGYGYTF. The CDR3 DNA reads as TGTGCCAGCAGTTACTCGAGTGGGGGGTTAGGATATGGCTACACCTTC.

This chain connects TRBV10-3 to TRBJ2-1; the D gene is possibly TRBD1 (7 bases). The ends were cut back, 6 bases at V and 8 bases at J, with 14 bases in the middle. The CDR3 spans 13 residues. Germline V lookup: CDR1 ENHRY, CDR2 SYGVKD. CDR3 DNA: TGTGCCATCAGCCGACAGGGCGGGGATGAGCAGTTCTTC. This codes for CAISRQGGDEQFF.

The V gene is TRBV3-1 (or the pseudogene TRBV3-2), the J gene TRBJ1-2; 7 nucleotides align to TRBD1. The CDR3 runs 12 residues. The germline CDR1 and CDR2 sequences are LGHDT and YNNKEL (reference sequence). Trimming took 6 bases from V and 8 from J; bases not matched to a gene: 6. This CDR3 reads CASSPLGQGYTF. The CDR3 DNA sequence: TGTGCCAGCAGTCCCCTGGGACAGGGCTACACCTTC.

V is TRBV7-2 and J is TRBJ2-1, with unresolved D. V shed 1 base and J shed 8 bases, with 9 bases lying between them. The germline gives CDR1 SGHTA, CDR2 FQGNSA. The CDR3 is made up of 13 amino acids. CDR3 nucleotide sequence: TGTGCCAGCAGCTTAGTTTTGAAGGATGAGCAGTTCTTC. It translates to CASSLVLKDEQFF.

The chain joins TRBV3-1 (or the pseudogene TRBV3-2) to TRBJ2-1; D gene uncertain. This CDR3 has 11 residues. Deletions cut 6 bases from V and 9 bases from J, with 9 bases between. CDR1 is LGHDT and CDR2 is YNNKEL in the germline V gene (reference sequence). The CDR3 region is CASSMGGEQFF. CDR3 nucleotide sequence: TGTGCCAGCAGTATGGGTGGTGAGCAGTTCTTC.

This chain links TRBV3-1 (or the pseudogene TRBV3-2) with TRBJ2-7, with D possibly being TRBD1 or TRBD2 (5 bases each). Per germline, CDR1 LGHDT and CDR2 YNNKEL (reference sequence). V lost 4 bases, J lost 1 base, and 11 bases lay in between. The CDR3 has 14 residues. CDR3 amino acids: CASSPGLLSYEQYF. DNA of the CDR3: TGTGCCAGCAGCCCGGGGCTTTTATCCTACGAGCAGTACTTC.

The chain combines TRBV9 with TRBJ2-2, with D perhaps TRBD2 (5 bases). V was pared by 0 bases and J by 3 bases, with 12 bases between. The CDR3 has 16 amino acids. Per germline, CDR1 SGDLS and CDR2 YYNGEE. DNA for the CDR3: TGTGCCAGCAGCGTAGGAGGAGGAATGGACACCGGGGAGCTGTTTTTT. The encoded protein is CASSVGGGMDTGELFF.

The chain employs TRBV5-6 and TRBJ1-3; 7 bases align to TRBD1. This CDR3 region has 15 residues. V shed 4 bases, J shed 0 bases, and the junction held 4 bases outside the gene matches. Germline assignment: CDR1 SGHDT and CDR2 YYEEEE. The CDR3 protein is CASSRDSFSGNTIYF. The CDR3 region has the DNA TGTGCCAGCAGCCGGGACAGTTTCTCTGGAAACACCATATATTTT.

The chain combines TRBV20-1 with TRBJ2-5; D could derive from TRBD1 or TRBD2 (6 bases each). The CDR3 has 13 residues. Germline CDR1 and CDR2: DFQATT and SNEGSKA (reference sequence). The V and J ends lost 3 bases and 4 bases respectively, with 12 bases between them. The chain's CDR3 is CSASVRGRETQYF. CDR3 bases: TGCAGTGCTAGTGTCCGGGGGCGAGAGACCCAGTACTTC.